This is a list of T cell receptor beta chains from one sample in a study of a mutant IDH1 vaccine in newly diagnosed glioma. Their antigens remain unidentified. Sequenced by immunoSEQ multiplex PCR; TCRdb stores in-frame clones only, minus some. This repertoire shows about 94,000 clones, 85% to 90% found once; its top ten account for roughly 0.78%. Here the sequenced sample was PBMCs, taken from a glioma patient whose treatment included an IDH1 peptide vaccine. These receptors were taken from a woman between 45 and 65 years old with glioma. CDR3s leave out the opening cysteine and the closing phenylalanine or tryptophan. Fields, in order: CDR3 protein, V gene, J gene, CDR3 length.

cdr3_aa: ASSLGVGYEQY; v_call: TRBV7-8; j_call: TRBJ2-7; cdr3_length: 11
cdr3_aa: ASSPSTGTKVETQY; v_call: TRBV9; j_call: TRBJ2-5; cdr3_length: 14
cdr3_aa: ASSPPGFWEDTGELF; v_call: TRBV18; j_call: TRBJ2-2; cdr3_length: 15
cdr3_aa: ATSLAESHNEQF; v_call: TRBV15; j_call: TRBJ2-1; cdr3_length: 12
cdr3_aa: ASSIVEGFEAF; v_call: TRBV19; j_call: TRBJ1-1; cdr3_length: 11
cdr3_aa: ASSVGGGFGEAF; v_call: TRBV9; j_call: TRBJ1-1; cdr3_length: 12
cdr3_aa: ASSLDAAGGFEQF; v_call: TRBV11-2; j_call: TRBJ2-1; cdr3_length: 13
cdr3_aa: ASRQGVYTEAF; v_call: TRBV19; j_call: TRBJ1-1; cdr3_length: 11
cdr3_aa: ASSLSRNGYEQY; v_call: TRBV27; j_call: TRBJ2-7; cdr3_length: 12
cdr3_aa: ASSSGLAGGWETQY; v_call: TRBV5-1; j_call: TRBJ2-5; cdr3_length: 14
cdr3_aa: ASSPPGRDTQY; v_call: TRBV19; j_call: TRBJ2-3; cdr3_length: 11
cdr3_aa: ASSPDSEQLNTEAF; v_call: TRBV7-9; j_call: TRBJ1-1; cdr3_length: 14
cdr3_aa: ASSFWDRETEAF; v_call: TRBV7-8; j_call: TRBJ1-1; cdr3_length: 12
cdr3_aa: ASSLGKIRDEQY; v_call: TRBV5-5; j_call: TRBJ2-7; cdr3_length: 12
cdr3_aa: ASSKGEGVEQY; v_call: TRBV7-8; j_call: TRBJ2-7; cdr3_length: 11
cdr3_aa: ASSPSPYEQY; v_call: TRBV11-2; j_call: TRBJ2-7; cdr3_length: 10
cdr3_aa: ASSPLPAQGVNEQY; v_call: TRBV5-1; j_call: TRBJ2-7; cdr3_length: 14
cdr3_aa: ASTPRVIYGYT; v_call: TRBV28; j_call: TRBJ1-2; cdr3_length: 11
cdr3_aa: ASSGTGTEETQY; v_call: TRBV28; j_call: TRBJ2-5; cdr3_length: 12
cdr3_aa: ASSWGQGGSGYT; v_call: TRBV5-5; j_call: TRBJ1-2; cdr3_length: 12
cdr3_aa: ASSLGAGATDTQY; v_call: TRBV5-1; j_call: TRBJ2-3; cdr3_length: 13
cdr3_aa: ASSYSMGLGQF; v_call: TRBV6-5; j_call: TRBJ2-1; cdr3_length: 11
cdr3_aa: ASEETVNTGELF; v_call: TRBV19; j_call: TRBJ2-2; cdr3_length: 12
cdr3_aa: ASSLDSGVAEAF; v_call: TRBV5-4; j_call: TRBJ1-1; cdr3_length: 12
cdr3_aa: ASSRRQGEATNEKLF; v_call: TRBV4-1; j_call: TRBJ1-4; cdr3_length: 15
cdr3_aa: ASSASSGRTTDTQY; v_call: TRBV7-3; j_call: TRBJ2-3; cdr3_length: 14
cdr3_aa: AISRLETNYGYT; v_call: TRBV10-3; j_call: TRBJ1-2; cdr3_length: 12
cdr3_aa: SVQTREEDEKLF; v_call: TRBV29-1; j_call: TRBJ1-4; cdr3_length: 12
cdr3_aa: SVERQLNTEAF; v_call: TRBV29-1; j_call: TRBJ1-1; cdr3_length: 11
cdr3_aa: AWSVLGYNEQF; v_call: TRBV30; j_call: TRBJ2-1; cdr3_length: 11
cdr3_aa: ASSQGDLGGYT; v_call: TRBV5-5; j_call: TRBJ1-2; cdr3_length: 11
cdr3_aa: ASKGEAYEQY; v_call: TRBV19; j_call: TRBJ2-7; cdr3_length: 10
cdr3_aa: ASSLSVLNTEAF; v_call: TRBV27; j_call: TRBJ1-1; cdr3_length: 12
cdr3_aa: ASMAQGPRLSYEQY; v_call: TRBV2; j_call: TRBJ2-7; cdr3_length: 14
cdr3_aa: ASSLMGDTIY; v_call: TRBV28; j_call: TRBJ1-3; cdr3_length: 10
cdr3_aa: ASGGTSGTSGQY; v_call: TRBV10-2; j_call: TRBJ2-5; cdr3_length: 12
cdr3_aa: ASSYSRGSPSYEQY; v_call: TRBV6-6; j_call: TRBJ2-7; cdr3_length: 14
cdr3_aa: ATEKGYQETQY; v_call: TRBV11-2; j_call: TRBJ2-5; cdr3_length: 11